This T cell receptor beta chain was captured in a study of high-grade serous ovarian cancer treatment subgroups. The wider study: Each sample yielded on average around 7,500 unique TCR beta rearrangements from more than 13,000 reads.

Here immunoSEQ multiplex PCR was the method, and the copy in TCRdb shows in-frame clones only, minus some. The sample consists of 4,500 to 5,000 clones, 55% to 75% of them appearing once. Tumor tissue was taken before any definitive surgery or chemotherapy was given. Study-level points and caveats: These tumor repertoires lack spatial information from bulk sequencing. Different patients shared almost no repertoire; same-patient tumors shared about 0.11 to 0.79. Clonal relatedness tracked neoantigen level, and by trend copy number and mutation load.

Only a few counts were recorded for this clone. What it binds is unknown. The sequence was obtained from a human donor with high-grade serous ovarian cancer. Source material: tumor tissue.

CDR3 region: CASSLYGDDEKLFF. The CDR3 DNA reads TGTGCCAGCAGCTTGTACGGGGATGATGAAAAACTGTTTTTT. The V call is TRBV5-5, the J call TRBJ1-4; D gene uncertain. In germline, CDR1 is SGHKS, CDR2 YYEKEE (reference sequence). With 1 base removed from V and 6 bases from J, the gap between germline ends came to 10 bases. This CDR3 is built from 14 residues.